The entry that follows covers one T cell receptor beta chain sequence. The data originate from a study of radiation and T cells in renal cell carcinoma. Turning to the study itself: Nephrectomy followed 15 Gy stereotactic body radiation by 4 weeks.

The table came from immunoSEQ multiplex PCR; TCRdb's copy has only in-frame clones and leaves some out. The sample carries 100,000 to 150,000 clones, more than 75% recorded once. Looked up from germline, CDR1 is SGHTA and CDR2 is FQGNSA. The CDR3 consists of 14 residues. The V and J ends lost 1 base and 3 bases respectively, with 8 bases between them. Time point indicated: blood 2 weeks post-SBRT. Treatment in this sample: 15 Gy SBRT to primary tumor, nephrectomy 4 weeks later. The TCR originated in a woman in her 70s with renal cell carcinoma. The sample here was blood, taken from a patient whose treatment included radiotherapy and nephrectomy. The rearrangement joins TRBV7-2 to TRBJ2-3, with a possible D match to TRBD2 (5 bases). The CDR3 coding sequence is TGTGCCAGCAGCTTAGGCCCGGGAACAGATACGCAGTATTTT. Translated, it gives CASSLGPGTDTQYF.